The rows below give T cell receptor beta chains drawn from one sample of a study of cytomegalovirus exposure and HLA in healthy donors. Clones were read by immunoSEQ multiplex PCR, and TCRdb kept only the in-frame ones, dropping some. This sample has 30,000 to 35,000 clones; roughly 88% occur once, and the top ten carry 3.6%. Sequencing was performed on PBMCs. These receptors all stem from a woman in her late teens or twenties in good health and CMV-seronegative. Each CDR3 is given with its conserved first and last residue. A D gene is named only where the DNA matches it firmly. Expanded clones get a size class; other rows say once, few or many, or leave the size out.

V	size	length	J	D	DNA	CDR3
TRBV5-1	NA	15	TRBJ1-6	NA	TGCGCCAGCAGCTTGGTAGGGGGTAATAATTCACCCCTCCACTTT	CASSLVGGNNSPLHF
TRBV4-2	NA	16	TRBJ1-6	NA	TGTGCCAGCAGCCATATCAGGGTGACCTATAATTCACCCCTCCACTTT	CASSHIRVTYNSPLHF
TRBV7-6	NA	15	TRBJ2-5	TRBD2	TGTGCCAGCAGCTTAGCAGCGGGAGGTCCGGAGACCCAGTACTTC	CASSLAAGGPETQYF
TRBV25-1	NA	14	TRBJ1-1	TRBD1	TGTGCCAGCAGTTTAGGGGGCGCGAGTACTGAAGCTTTCTTT	CASSLGGASTEAFF
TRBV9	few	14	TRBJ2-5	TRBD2	TGTGCCAGCAGCGTAACTAGCGGCCAAGAGACCCAGTACTTC	CASSVTSGQETQYF
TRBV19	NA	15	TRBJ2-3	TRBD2	TGTGCCAGTAGTATTGGACTAGCGGGAGTAAGTACGCAGTATTTT	CASSIGLAGVSTQYF
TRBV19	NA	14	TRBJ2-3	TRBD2	TGTGCCAGTGGATTAGCGGGACAAGCAGATACGCAGTATTTT	CASGLAGQADTQYF
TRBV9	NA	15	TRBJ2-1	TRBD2	TGTGCCAGCAGCGTAGTGCCCGGTAGCGGGGGGGAGCAGTTCTTC	CASSVVPGSGGEQFF
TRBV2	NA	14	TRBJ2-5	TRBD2	TGTGCCAGCAGTACTAGCGGGGTCAAAGAGACCCAGTACTTC	CASSTSGVKETQYF
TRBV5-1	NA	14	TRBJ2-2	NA	TGCGCCAGCCTTCTGCTACCCCAAACCGGGGAGCTGTTTTTT	CASLLLPQTGELFF
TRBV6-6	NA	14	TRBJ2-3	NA	TGTGCCAGCAGTCTGGGGCTCAGCACAGATACGCAGTATTTT	CASSLGLSTDTQYF
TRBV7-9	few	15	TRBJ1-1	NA	TGTGCCAGCAGCTCGCAGGGACTTAAGAACACTGAAGCTTTCTTT	CASSSQGLKNTEAFF
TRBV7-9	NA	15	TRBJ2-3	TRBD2	TGTGCCAGCAGCTTAGTCGGGGGGGGCATGGATACGCAGTATTTT	CASSLVGGGMDTQYF
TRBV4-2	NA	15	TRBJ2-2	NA	TGTGCCAGCAGCCACCTCCCAGCGGACACCGGGGAGCTGTTTTTT	CASSHLPADTGELFF
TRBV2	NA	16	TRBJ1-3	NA	TGTGCCAGCAGTAGGCTAGGCCAGCTATCTGGAAACACCATATATTTT	CASSRLGQLSGNTIYF
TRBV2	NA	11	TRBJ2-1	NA	TGTGCCAGCAGGCGCGATTCTGAGCAGTTCTTC	CASRRDSEQFF
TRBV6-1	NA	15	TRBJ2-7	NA	TGTGCCAGCAGTGAAGGCGGGGCCCTCTCCTACGAGCAGTACTTC	CASSEGGALSYEQYF
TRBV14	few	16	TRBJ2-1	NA	TGTGCCAGCAGCCAATCCCCGGGACTTACCAACAATGAGCAGTTCTTC	CASSQSPGLTNNEQFF
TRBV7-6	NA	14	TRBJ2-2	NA	TGTGCCAGCAGCTTAGAACCCTCCAGTGGGGAGCTGTTTTTT	CASSLEPSSGELFF
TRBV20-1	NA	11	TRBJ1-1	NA	TGCAGTGCTAGGATTAGCACTGAAGCTTTCTTT	CSARISTEAFF
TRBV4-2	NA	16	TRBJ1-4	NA	TGTGCCAGCAGCCAAGCAGGGGAGGGTACTAATGAAAAACTGTTTTTT	CASSQAGEGTNEKLFF
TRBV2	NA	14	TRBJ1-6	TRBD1	TGTGCCAGCCTCCGACAGGGGCCAAATTCACCCCTCCACTTT	CASLRQGPNSPLHF
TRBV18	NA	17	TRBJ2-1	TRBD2	TGTGCCAGCTCACCAAATGCCCCGGCTAGCGGGAGTAATGAGCAGTTCTTC	CASSPNAPASGSNEQFF
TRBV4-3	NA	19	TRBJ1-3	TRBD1	TGCGCCAGCAGCCAAGATAGGGGGACAGGCCGAAACTCTGGAAACACCATATATTTT	CASSQDRGTGRNSGNTIYF
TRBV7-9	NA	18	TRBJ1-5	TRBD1	TGTGCCAGCAGCTTAGTTGGACAGGGTAAATTTAGCAATCAGCCCCAGAATTTT	CASSLVGQGKFSNQPQNF
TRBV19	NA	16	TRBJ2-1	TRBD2	TGTGCCAGTAGCCGACTAGCGGGAGTCACCTACAATGAGCAGTTCTTC	CASSRLAGVTYNEQFF
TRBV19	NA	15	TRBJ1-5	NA	TGTGCCAGTAGTATCGGCAGGGGAGACAATCAGCCCCAGCATTTT	CASSIGRGDNQPQHF
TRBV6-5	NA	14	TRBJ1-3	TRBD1	TGTGCCAGCAAGGGGACAGGGGGAACAAACACCATATATTTT	CASKGTGGTNTIYF
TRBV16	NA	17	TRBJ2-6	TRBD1	TGTGCCAGCAGCCGCCTATCGGGGACAGCTGGGGCCAACGTCCTGACTTTC	CASSRLSGTAGANVLTF
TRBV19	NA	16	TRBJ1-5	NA	TGTGCCAGTAGTAACGCGGACAGCGGTGGGAATCAGCCCCAGCATTTT	CASSNADSGGNQPQHF